This T cell receptor (beta chain) is drawn from a study of T cell responses to AZD1222 COVID-19 vaccine. The CDR3 totals 12 residues. CDR1 and CDR2 (germline): SGHNT, YYREEE (reference sequence). The V and J ends lost 2 bases and 8 bases respectively, with 5 bases between them. Measured with immunoSEQ multiplex PCR; TCRdb has only the in-frame clones, and not every one. This table has about 190,000 clones, around 87% appearing once. On this clone: What it recognizes is unknown.

Findings of the study overall: Breadth and depth of Spike-specific TCRs rose after two AZD1222 doses. Donors, mostly white British, included more females; clonal diversity was possibly underestimated.

This clonotype originated in an adult in good health. The chain links TRBV5-4 to TRBJ1-6; D uncertain. The source was peripheral blood, collected on day 0 of MenACWY control vaccination. Written as DNA, the CDR3 is TGTGCCAGCAGCTTATCGGATTCACCCCTCCACTTT. Its translation: CASSLSDSPLHF.